This TCR beta chain is drawn from a study of brain T cells in children with intractable seizures. CDR3 length: 13 amino acids. CDR1 and CDR2 (germline): MDHEN, SYDVKM. V gave up 10 bases and J gave up 0 bases; unmatched junction bases: 6. Sequencing was performed with immunoSEQ multiplex PCR; in TCRdb, only in-frame clones are kept and a portion is missing. The sample consists of approximately 60,000 clones, roughly 95% of them appearing once. This clone was seen a single time. The sequenced cases were selected for having the highest brain T cell transcript signatures. Patients received at least one anti-epileptic drug before surgery.

The clonotype was recovered from a boy under two years old with focal cortical dysplasia and intractable seizures. The rearrangement links TRBV28 to TRBJ2-7; TRBD1 aligns across 7 bases. The sequencing used peripheral blood, collected at surgery. CDR3 bases: TGTGCCATCAGGGGGTCCAGCTCCTACGAGCAGTACTTC. It yields the protein CAIRGSSSYEQYF.